This entry lists 27 T cell receptor beta chains sequenced from one sample in a study of shared clonotypes between healthy human individuals. Sequencing used immunoSEQ multiplex PCR; TCRdb keeps in-frame clones, though not all of them. Among over a million clones listed, about 84% were seen once. Sequencing was carried out using memory CD4+ T cells from PBMCs. The subset here: CD45RA-negative fraction. These receptors originate from a young man in good health. Some clones in this sample may be carry-over from other donors' samples.

The rearrangement joins TRBV28 to TRBJ1-5; no firm D call. Germline CDR1 is MDHEN and CDR2 is SYDVKM. Trimming cost V 6 bases and J 3 bases, with 6 bases left between them. The CDR3 has 12 residues. The CDR3 bases are TGTGCCAGCAGGACCTTCAATCAGCCCCAGCATTTT. This encodes CASRTFNQPQHF.

V is TRBV4-1 and J is TRBJ2-1, with 7 bases matching TRBD2. From germline, CDR1 is MGHRA and CDR2 YSYEKL. The junction had 9 bases not matched to a gene; V was cut back by 1 base and J by 6 bases. The CDR3 loop spans 16 amino acids. CDR3 in DNA: TGCGCCAGCAGCCAAGGGCGGCTAGCGGCCCGCAATGAGCAGTTCTTC. It translates to CASSQGRLAARNEQFF.

This clone was seen only once. The genes are TRBV29-1 and TRBJ1-2, with 7 bases matching TRBD1. CDR3 size: 13 residues. The germline V gene encodes CDR1 SQVTM and CDR2 ANQGSEA. V was clipped by 4 bases and J by 4 bases; unmatched bases: 6. DNA of the CDR3: TGCAGCGTTGGTTCAACAGGGGCCTATGGCTACACCTTC. Its protein is CSVGSTGAYGYTF. Based on the CDR3 plus reference TRBV29-1 and TRBJ1-2, the full variable domain is SAVISQKPSRDICQRGTSLTIQCQVDSQVTMMFWYRQQPGQSLTLIATANQGSEATYESGFVIDKFPISRPNLTFSTLTVSNMSPEDSSIYLCSVGSTGAYGYTFGSGTRLTVV.

This chain uses TRBV7-2 with TRBJ1-2, with a tentative D call TRBD1 (6 bases). V lost 3 bases and J 7 bases, leaving 21 bases between the germline ends. This CDR3 contains 16 residues. Germline values: CDR1 SGHTA, CDR2 FQGNSA. The CDR3, as DNA: TGTGCCAGCAGCTTCTCTTCAGGCACGGAGGGGGGTGGCTACACCTTC. Encoded protein: CASSFSSGTEGGGYTF.

This chain links TRBV27 with TRBJ2-5; D assignment may be TRBD1 or TRBD2 (5 bases each). Trimming left V 5 bases short and J 0 bases short, with 13 bases between. Germline assignment: CDR1 MNHEY and CDR2 SMNVEV (reference sequence). The CDR3 sequence is 15 residues long. The CDR3 bases are TGTGCCAGCAGTCCCACCCGGGGCTACCAAGAGACCCAGTACTTC. This encodes CASSPTRGYQETQYF.

This clone has a single count. The chain carries TRBV7-2 and TRBJ1-2, with D uncertain. Between the trimmed V and J ends, which lost 1 base and 4 bases, there was a span of 10 bases. Germline CDR1 is SGHTA and CDR2 is FQGNSA. The CDR3 length is 14 residues. The CDR3 loop is CASSLGSIPYGYTF. For the CDR3, the DNA is TGTGCCAGCAGCTTAGGGTCAATACCCTATGGCTACACCTTC. The variable domain in full, completed from reference TRBV7-2 and TRBJ1-2, reads GAGVSQSPSNKVTEKGKDVELRCDPISGHTALYWYRQSLGQGLEFLIYFQGNSAPDKSGLPSDRFSAERTGGSVSTLTIQRTQQEDSAVYLCASSLGSIPYGYTFGSGTRLTVV.

This clone showed up just once. The chain links TRBV28 to TRBJ1-4; D remains ambiguous. This CDR3 has 12 amino acids. With 6 bases removed from V and 8 bases from J, the gap between germline ends came to 10 bases. The germline gives CDR1 MDHEN, CDR2 SYDVKM. CDR3 sequence reads: CASSQLKEKLFF. CDR3 nucleotides: TGTGCCAGCAGCCAACTTAAAGAAAAACTGTTTTTT.

A few counts support this clone. The chain links TRBV18 to TRBJ1-5, with D perhaps matching TRBD1 (5 bases). This CDR3 comprises 17 residues. CDR1 is KGHSH and CDR2 is LQKENI in the germline V gene. The V end lost 2 bases, the J end lost 0 bases, and 14 bases lay between the germline ends. DNA of the CDR3: TGTGCCAGCTCACCAGACCGGGACGTAGCTAGCAATCAGCCCCAGCATTTT. This gives the protein CASSPDRDVASNQPQHF.

The CDR3 reads CASTNIAGLTGDTDTQYF. In DNA form, the CDR3 reads TGTGCCAGCACCAATATTGCGGGCCTCACAGGCGACACAGATACGCAGTATTTT. The genes are TRBV28 and TRBJ2-3, with D perhaps matching TRBD1 or TRBD2 (5 bases each). The germline gives CDR1 MDHEN, CDR2 SYDVKM. The V end was cut by 7 bases, the J end by 2 bases, with 25 bases between. The CDR3 totals 18 residues.

The genes are TRBV5-6 and TRBJ2-3, with 7 bases aligning to TRBD1. Trimming cost V 0 bases and J 5 bases; bases outside gene matches: 6. The CDR3 has 15 residues. Germline assignment: CDR1 SGHDT and CDR2 YYEEEE. The chain's CDR3 is CASSLGQGVGDTQYF. CDR3 sequence (DNA): TGTGCCAGCAGCTTGGGACAGGGAGTTGGAGATACGCAGTATTTT. Full variable domain (rest looked up from reference TRBV5-6 and TRBJ2-3): DAGVTQSPTHLIKTRGQQVTLRCSPKSGHDTVSWYQQALGQGPQFIFQYYEEEERQRGNFPDRFSGHQFPNYSSELNVNALLLGDSALYLCASSLGQGVGDTQYFGPGTRLTVL.

This clone was seen only once. The chain carries TRBV7-9 and TRBJ2-7, with 8 bases lining up with TRBD2. Germline lookup yields CDR1 SEHNR and CDR2 FQNEAQ (reference sequence). This CDR3 has 14 residues. V gave up 2 bases and J gave up 6 bases; unmatched junction bases: 6. The CDR3 DNA reads as TGTGCCAGCAGCTTATCGGGACTAGATGGCGAGCAGTACTTC. Amino acids: CASSLSGLDGEQYF.

A remark on this clone: Distinct nucleotide sequences in the sample also encode this CDR3. The chain has TRBV11-2 and TRBJ1-1; the D gene is possibly TRBD1 (6 bases). Trimming cost V 0 bases and J 10 bases, with 9 bases left between them. From germline, CDR1 is SGHAT and CDR2 FQNNGV. The CDR3 runs to 12 residues. CDR3 sequence reads: CASSLDRGRAFF. CDR3 sequence (DNA): TGTGCCAGCAGCTTAGATCGGGGGCGAGCTTTCTTT.

This clone was counted only a few times. The chain combines TRBV19 with TRBJ1-4, with D possibly matching TRBD1 (6 bases). Germline CDR1 reads LNHDA; CDR2 reads SQIVND (reference sequence). This CDR3 region has 14 residues. V lost 4 bases to trimming and J lost 7 bases, with 13 bases between them. CDR3 protein: CASSNFRGAEKLFF. Written as DNA, the CDR3 is TGTGCCAGTAGTAATTTCAGGGGCGCTGAAAAACTGTTTTTT.

V is TRBV19 and J is TRBJ1-2; a weak D match, TRBD1 (5 bases). Germline lookup yields CDR1 LNHDA and CDR2 SQIVND (reference sequence). V was trimmed by 6 bases and J by 8 bases, leaving 22 bases between them. CDR3 length: 15 residues. In DNA form, the CDR3 reads TGTGCCAGTAGCCTCCCGGGGACCCTTTTTTCGGGCTACACCTTC. Its protein product is CASSLPGTLFSGYTF.

This clone was seen only once. The V and J genes are TRBV7-9 and TRBJ2-2, with TRBD1 matching 7 bases. This CDR3 contains 17 residues. J was trimmed by 9 bases and V by 6 bases; bases with no gene match: 19. Looked up from germline, CDR1 is SEHNR and CDR2 is FQNEAQ (reference sequence). CDR3 protein: CASSLTLGTEISWELFF. CDR3 nucleotides: TGTGCCAGCAGTTTGACGTTGGGGACAGAAATCTCATGGGAGCTGTTTTTT.

V usage is TRBV28 and J usage is TRBJ2-7; TRBD1 agrees at 8 bases. J was trimmed by 1 base and V by 2 bases; bases with no gene match: 4. CDR3 length equals 15 residues. CDR1 and CDR2 from the germline V gene are MDHEN and SYDVKM. The CDR3 nucleotides are TGTGCCAGCAGTTTAGGCCGGACAGGGTCCTACGAGCAGTACTTC. It translates to CASSLGRTGSYEQYF. Full variable domain (missing parts from reference TRBV28 and TRBJ2-7): DVKVTQSSRYLVKRTGEKVFLECVQDMDHENMFWYRQDPGLGLRLIYFSYDVKMKEKGDIPEGYSVSREKKERFSLILESASTNQTSMYLCASSLGRTGSYEQYFGPGTRLTVT.

The chain uses TRBV2 and TRBJ2-1; tentatively, D is TRBD1 or TRBD2 (7 bases each). The CDR3 has 12 residues. Between the trimmed V and J ends, which lost 8 bases and 6 bases, there was a span of 11 bases. Germline values: CDR1 SNHLY, CDR2 FYNNEI. DNA for the CDR3: TGTGCCAGCGACAGGGAGGGCAATGAGCAGTTCTTC. This codes for CASDREGNEQFF.

This sequence joins TRBV20-1 and TRBJ2-7, with D tentatively TRBD2 (6 bases). The V gene's germline CDR1 is DFQATT and CDR2 SNEGSKA (reference sequence). This CDR3 contains 11 residues. Trimming pared 5 bases from V and 7 bases from J, leaving 12 bases between. In DNA form, the CDR3 reads TGCAGTGCTGTCGGGAGTAGTGAGCAGTACTTC. Its protein product is CSAVGSSEQYF.

This chain's CDR3 is CASSWTGRWQPQHF. The DNA of the CDR3 is TGTGCCAGCAGTTGGACAGGGCGATGGCAGCCCCAGCATTTT. This chain joins TRBV28 and TRBJ1-5, with TRBD1 matching 8 bases. The CDR3 length is 14 residues. V shed 4 bases and J 7 bases; nucleotides not matched to a gene: 6. Germline CDR1 and CDR2: MDHEN and SYDVKM.

This CDR3 reads CASSLRASGSYEQYF. For the CDR3, the DNA is TGCGCCAGCAGCCTCAGGGCTAGCGGGTCTTACGAGCAGTACTTC. The chain carries TRBV4-1 and TRBJ2-7; 8 bases line up with TRBD2. The CDR3 has 15 residues. CDR1 is MGHRA, CDR2 YSYEKL, per germline. V was pared by 4 bases and J by 4 bases, with 9 bases of the junction left unmatched.

This clone is a singleton in its sample. The chain links TRBV5-1 to TRBJ2-1; no clear D gene. Germline V gene data show CDR1 as SGHRS and CDR2 as YFSETQ. V was pared by 4 bases and J by 8 bases, with 19 bases between. The CDR3 sequence is 15 residues long. The CDR3 spells CASSPTWGYRDEQFF. The CDR3 DNA reads as TGCGCCAGCAGCCCGACTTGGGGATATCGGGATGAGCAGTTCTTC.

V gene TRBV7-9 combines with J gene TRBJ2-3; 7 nucleotides line up with TRBD1. The V gene end was trimmed by 8 bases and the J gene end by 5 bases; junction bases not matched to a gene: 13. The CDR3 spans 15 residues. From germline, CDR1 is SEHNR and CDR2 FQNEAQ (reference sequence). The CDR3 DNA is TGTGCCAGCGAACTCGGGGCAGGGGGTTTAGATACGCAGTATTTT. Translating gives CASELGAGGLDTQYF.

The V and J genes are TRBV5-1 and TRBJ2-2; D is perhaps TRBD2 (7 bases). CDR3 size: 17 residues. Trimming removed 0 bases at V and 7 bases at J, with 19 bases between. CDR1 SGHRS and CDR2 YFSETQ come from the germline V gene. For the CDR3, the DNA is TGCGCCAGCAGCTTGGCGGGGGGCGGCGGAAGTGGCGGGGAGCTGTTTTTT. Its translation: CASSLAGGGGSGGELFF.

The CDR3 nucleotides read TGTGCCACCCCACTACGAAGCCACGACGACATAGCGGGTACCTACAATGAGCAGTTCTTC. This translates into CATPLRSHDDIAGTYNEQFF. This rearrangement joins TRBV15 to TRBJ2-1, with 7 bases matching TRBD2. The V gene's germline CDR1 is LNHNV and CDR2 YYDKDF (reference sequence). The CDR3 runs 20 residues. Trimming removed 8 bases from V and 2 bases from J; junction bases left unmatched: 24.

This chain links TRBV4-3 with TRBJ1-3; tentatively, D is TRBD1 (5 bases). The germline V and J ends were trimmed by 0 bases and 0 bases, with 9 bases remaining between them. Germline CDR1 reads LGHNA; CDR2 reads YSLEER. The CDR3 is 16 amino acids. CDR3 residues: CASSQEVGTSGNTIYF. For the CDR3, the DNA is TGCGCCAGCAGCCAAGAAGTGGGGACCTCTGGAAACACCATATATTTT.

The DNA of the CDR3 is TGTGCCAGCAGTGAGGGGGGACTAGCGGGTGGTACGCAGTATTTT. This gives the protein CASSEGGLAGGTQYF. This sequence joins TRBV2 and TRBJ2-3, with TRBD2 matching 12 bases. J gave up 8 bases and V 3 bases, and 6 bases lay outside the gene matches. Germline loops: CDR1 SNHLY, CDR2 FYNNEI. The CDR3 length is 15 residues.

V gene TRBV5-8 combines with J gene TRBJ2-5; no clear D gene. V shed 0 bases and J shed 2 bases, with 8 bases lying between them. CDR3 size: 14 residues. Germline loops: CDR1 SGHTS, CDR2 YDEGEE. In DNA, the CDR3 is TGTGCCAGCAGCTTGGAGCTACCTCAAGAGACCCAGTACTTC. It is translated as CASSLELPQETQYF.